Below, 12 T cell receptor beta chains from the same sample are listed, as sequenced in a study of CD8 T cells in ankylosing spondylitis. Each CDR3 protein gets one entry after TCRdb re-called the 5' RACE reads with MiXCR. The repertoire holds around 440,000 distinct CDR3 sequences, 17% seen once, with 1% in the top ten. These receptors have no identified antigens. Study-wide results and caveats: In ankylosing spondylitis blood, a motif of several highly homologous TCR beta variants appeared characteristic.

Specimen: blood, either unsorted or a sorted T cell fraction (not recorded which). These receptor sequences come from a male donor with ankylosing spondylitis.

CDR3 DNA: TGTGCCAGCAGCAGAAATAGCGGGAGTTACAATGAGCAGTTCTTC. It encodes CASSRNSGSYNEQFF. The V gene is TRBV9, the J gene TRBJ2-1; TRBD2 agrees at 9 bases. CDR3 length: 15 residues. Trimming removed 4 bases from V and 4 bases from J; junction bases left unmatched: 6. Per germline, CDR1 SGDLS and CDR2 YYNGEE. Variable domain in full (rest from reference TRBV9 and TRBJ2-1): DSGVTQTPKHLITATGQRVTLRCSPRSGDLSVYWYQQSLDQGLQFLIQYYNGEERAKGNILERFSAQQFPDLHSELNLSSLELGDSALYFCASSRNSGSYNEQFFGPGTRLTVL.

This clonotype showed up just a few times. The rearrangement links TRBV12-3 or TRBV12-4 to TRBJ2-7; no definite D call. With 8 bases removed from V and 0 bases from J, the gap between germline ends came to 5 bases. CDR3 size: 11 residues. CDR3 DNA sequence: TGTGCCAGCCACCGCTCCTACGAGCAGTACTTC. Protein sequence: CASHRSYEQYF.

There are many counts of this clonotype. This chain uses TRBV20-1 with TRBJ2-1, with TRBD2 matching over 9 bases. Per germline, CDR1 DFQATT and CDR2 SNEGSKA (reference sequence). With 3 bases clipped from V and 2 bases from J, the junction kept 17 bases outside the gene matches. The CDR3 extends over 19 amino acids. The CDR3 nucleotides read TGCAGTGCTAGCCTAACGTCCCGAAAAGTAGCGGGAGCCTACAATGAGCAGTTCTTC. Translation gives CSASLTSRKVAGAYNEQFF.

This clonotype was counted between two and nine times. This chain connects TRBV12-3 or TRBV12-4 to TRBJ2-2; TRBD1 matches at 8 bases. This CDR3 has 17 amino acids. V lost 6 bases, J lost 3 bases, and 12 bases stayed unmatched. The CDR3 DNA reads as TGTGCCAGCAGCCGTATCTACGGACAGGGATACACCGGGGAGCTGTTTTTT. Amino acids: CASSRIYGQGYTGELFF.

The V gene is TRBV6-2 or TRBV6-3, the J gene TRBJ2-1; D unclear. The CDR3 has 16 residues. Germline V gene lookup returns CDR1 MNHEY and CDR2 SVGEGT. With 0 bases removed from V and 7 bases from J, the gap between germline ends came to 16 bases. CDR3 nucleotide sequence: TGTGCCAGCAGTTACTCGATCGGCGTAGACCGGAATGAGCAGTTCTTC. Protein product: CASSYSIGVDRNEQFF.

The genes are TRBV5-6 and TRBJ2-1; D not certain. CDR1 and CDR2 from the germline V gene are SGHDT and YYEEEE. V dropped 0 bases and J dropped 8 bases, with 6 bases sitting between them. The CDR3 covers 12 residues. CDR3 DNA sequence: TGTGCCAGCAGCTTGGATGGGTATGAGCAGTTCTTC. It encodes CASSLDGYEQFF.

This clonotype was counted a single time. The rearrangement joins TRBV20-1 to TRBJ1-1; no clear D gene. Germline CDR1 and CDR2: DFQATT and SNEGSKA (reference sequence). V shed 1 base and J shed 3 bases, with 9 bases lying between them. The length of the CDR3 is 13 residues. Written as DNA, the CDR3 is TGCAGTGCTAGAGCCCGGGGAGACACTGAAGCTTTCTTT. This sequence encodes CSARARGDTEAFF.

This clonotype was seen more than once but under ten times. The J gene is TRBJ2-3, the V gene TRBV5-8; the D gene is possibly TRBD1 (6 bases). Germline loops: CDR1 SGHTS, CDR2 YDEGEE. Between the trimmed V and J ends, which lost 0 bases and 5 bases, there was a span of 10 bases. There are 14 residues in the CDR3. CDR3: CASSLDRVVDTQYF. The CDR3 DNA follows: TGTGCCAGCAGCTTGGACAGGGTAGTAGATACGCAGTATTTT.

This clonotype was counted only a few times. The chain uses TRBV5-1 and TRBJ2-2, with 10 bases lining up with TRBD2. J was trimmed by 4 bases and V by 7 bases; bases with no gene match: 7. Germline V gene data show CDR1 as SGHRS and CDR2 as YFSETQ. This CDR3 has 15 amino acids. The CDR3 loop reads CASAEREGFTGELFF. As DNA, the CDR3 is TGCGCCAGCGCCGAGCGGGAGGGGTTCACCGGGGAGCTGTTTTTT.

The genes are TRBV10-3 and TRBJ2-1, with a possible D match to TRBD2 (5 bases). Germline assignment: CDR1 ENHRY and CDR2 SYGVKD. The CDR3 extends over 16 amino acids. Trimming shortened V by 0 bases and J by 0 bases, and 9 bases separated the two germline ends. The CDR3 DNA follows: TGTGCCATCAGTGAGTCGGGAGTCAGCTCCTACAATGAGCAGTTCTTC. Its protein is CAISESGVSSYNEQFF.

This clonotype was observed many times. The chain carries TRBV7-2 and TRBJ2-1; tentatively, D is TRBD2 (5 bases). This CDR3 has 14 amino acids. Germline V lookup: CDR1 SGHTA, CDR2 FQGNSA. Trimming stripped 5 bases from V and 6 bases from J, with 14 bases between. The CDR3: CASSPARGLNEQFF. In DNA form, the CDR3 reads TGTGCCAGCAGCCCTGCTCGGGGTCTCAATGAGCAGTTCTTC.

This clonotype was seen more than once but under ten times. The rearrangement links TRBV7-9 to TRBJ1-1; tentatively, D is TRBD1 (6 bases). CDR1 and CDR2 from the germline V gene are SEHNR and FQNEAQ (reference sequence). The CDR3 is 15 residues long. With 3 bases removed from V and 3 bases from J, the gap between germline ends came to 14 bases. The CDR3 is CASSFSGVDDTEAFF. CDR3 coding DNA: TGTGCCAGCAGCTTTTCAGGGGTAGACGACACTGAAGCTTTCTTT.